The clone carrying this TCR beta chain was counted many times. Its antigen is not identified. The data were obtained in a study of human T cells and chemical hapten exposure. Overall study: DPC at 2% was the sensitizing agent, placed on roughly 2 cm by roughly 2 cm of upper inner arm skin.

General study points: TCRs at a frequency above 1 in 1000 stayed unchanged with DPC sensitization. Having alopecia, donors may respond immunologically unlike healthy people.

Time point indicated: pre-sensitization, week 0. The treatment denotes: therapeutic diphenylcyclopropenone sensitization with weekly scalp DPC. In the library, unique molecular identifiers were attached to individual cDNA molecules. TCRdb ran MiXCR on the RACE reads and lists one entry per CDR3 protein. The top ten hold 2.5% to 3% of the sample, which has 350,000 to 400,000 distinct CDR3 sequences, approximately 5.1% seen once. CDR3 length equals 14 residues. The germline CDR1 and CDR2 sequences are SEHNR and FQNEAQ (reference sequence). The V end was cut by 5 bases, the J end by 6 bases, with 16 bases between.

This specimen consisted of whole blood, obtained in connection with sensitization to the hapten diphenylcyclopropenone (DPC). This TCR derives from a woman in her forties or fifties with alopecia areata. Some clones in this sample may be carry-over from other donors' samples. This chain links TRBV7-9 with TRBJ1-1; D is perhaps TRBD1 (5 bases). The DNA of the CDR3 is TGTGCCAGCAGCCTCCTCAGGGATACCTCTGAAGCTTTCTTT. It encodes CASSLLRDTSEAFF.